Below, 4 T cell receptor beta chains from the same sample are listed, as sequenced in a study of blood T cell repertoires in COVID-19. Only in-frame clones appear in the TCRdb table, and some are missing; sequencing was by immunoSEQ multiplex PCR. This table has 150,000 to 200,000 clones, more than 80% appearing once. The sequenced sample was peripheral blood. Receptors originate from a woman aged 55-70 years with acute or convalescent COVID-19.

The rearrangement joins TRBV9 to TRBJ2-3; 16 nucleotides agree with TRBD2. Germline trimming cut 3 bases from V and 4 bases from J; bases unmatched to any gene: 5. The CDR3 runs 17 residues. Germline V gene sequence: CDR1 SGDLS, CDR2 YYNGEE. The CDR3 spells CASSAGLAGGIADTQYF. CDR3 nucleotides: TGTGCCAGCAGCGCGGGACTAGCGGGAGGGATTGCAGATACGCAGTATTTT.

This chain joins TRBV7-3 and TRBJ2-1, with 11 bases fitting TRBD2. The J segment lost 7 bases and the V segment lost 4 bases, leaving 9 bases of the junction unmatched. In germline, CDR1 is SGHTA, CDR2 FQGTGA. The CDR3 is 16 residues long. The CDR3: CASSWVGTSGANEQFF. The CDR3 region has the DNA TGTGCCAGCAGCTGGGTCGGGACTAGCGGAGCAAATGAGCAGTTCTTC.

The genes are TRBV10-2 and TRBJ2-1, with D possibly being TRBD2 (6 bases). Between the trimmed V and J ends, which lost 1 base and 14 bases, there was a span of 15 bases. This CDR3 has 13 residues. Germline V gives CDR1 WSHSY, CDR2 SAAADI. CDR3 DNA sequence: TGCGCCAGCAGTGAGTATGGAGGGGCTAGCAAGTTCTTC. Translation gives CASSEYGGASKFF.

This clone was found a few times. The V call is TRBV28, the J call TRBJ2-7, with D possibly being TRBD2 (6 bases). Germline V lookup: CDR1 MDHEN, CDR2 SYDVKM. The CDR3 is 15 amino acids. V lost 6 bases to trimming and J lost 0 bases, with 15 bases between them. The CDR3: CASSGGPPYSYEQYF. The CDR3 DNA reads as TGTGCCAGCAGCGGAGGGCCTCCGTACTCCTACGAGCAGTACTTC.